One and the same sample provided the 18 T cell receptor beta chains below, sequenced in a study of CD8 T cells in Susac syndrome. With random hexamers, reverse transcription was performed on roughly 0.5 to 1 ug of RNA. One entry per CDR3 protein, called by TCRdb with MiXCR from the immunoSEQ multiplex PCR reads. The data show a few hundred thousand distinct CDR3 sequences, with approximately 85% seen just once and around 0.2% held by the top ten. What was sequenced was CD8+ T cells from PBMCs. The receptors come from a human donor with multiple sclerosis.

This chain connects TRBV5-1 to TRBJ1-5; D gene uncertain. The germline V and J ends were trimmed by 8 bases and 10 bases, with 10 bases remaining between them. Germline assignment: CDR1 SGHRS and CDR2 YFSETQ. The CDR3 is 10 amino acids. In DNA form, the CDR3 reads TGCGCCAGAATATTACAACCCCAGCATTTT. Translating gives CARILQPQHF.

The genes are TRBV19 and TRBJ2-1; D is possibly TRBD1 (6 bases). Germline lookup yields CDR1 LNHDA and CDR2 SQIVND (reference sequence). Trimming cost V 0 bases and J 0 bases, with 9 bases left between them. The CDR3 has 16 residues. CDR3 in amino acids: CASSIEDSNSYNEQFF. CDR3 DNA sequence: TGTGCCAGTAGTATAGAGGACAGTAACTCCTACAATGAGCAGTTCTTC.

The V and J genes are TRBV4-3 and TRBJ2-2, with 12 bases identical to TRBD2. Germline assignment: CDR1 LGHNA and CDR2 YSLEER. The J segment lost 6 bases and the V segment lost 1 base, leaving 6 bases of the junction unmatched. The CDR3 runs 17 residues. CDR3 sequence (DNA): TGCGCCAGCAGCCAAGCTCCTAGCGGGAGGGACGCCGGGGAGCTGTTTTTT. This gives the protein CASSQAPSGRDAGELFF.

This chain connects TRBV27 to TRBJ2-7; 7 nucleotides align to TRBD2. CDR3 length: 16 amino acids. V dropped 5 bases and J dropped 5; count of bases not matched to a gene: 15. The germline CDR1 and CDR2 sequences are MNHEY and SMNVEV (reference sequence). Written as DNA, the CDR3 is TGTGCCAGCAGTCCCCTGTTGGGAGGGCCGAGGAACGAGCAGTACTTC. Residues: CASSPLLGGPRNEQYF.

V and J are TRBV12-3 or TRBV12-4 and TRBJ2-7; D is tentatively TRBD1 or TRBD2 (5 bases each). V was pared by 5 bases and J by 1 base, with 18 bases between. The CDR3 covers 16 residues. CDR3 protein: CASSPGDAPRSYEQYF. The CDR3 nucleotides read TGTGCCAGCAGTCCCGGGGACGCCCCCAGGTCCTACGAGCAGTACTTC.

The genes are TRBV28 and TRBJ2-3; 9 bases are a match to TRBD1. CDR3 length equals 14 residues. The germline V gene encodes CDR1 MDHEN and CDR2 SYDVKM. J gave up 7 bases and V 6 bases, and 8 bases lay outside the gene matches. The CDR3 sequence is CASRTGTGLNTQYF. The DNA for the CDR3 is TGTGCCAGCAGAACCGGGACAGGGTTAAATACGCAGTATTTT. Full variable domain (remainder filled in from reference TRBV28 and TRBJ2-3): DVKVTQSSRYLVKRTGEKVFLECVQDMDHENMFWYRQDPGLGLRLIYFSYDVKMKEKGDIPEGYSVSREKKERFSLILESASTNQTSMYLCASRTGTGLNTQYFGPGTRLTVL.

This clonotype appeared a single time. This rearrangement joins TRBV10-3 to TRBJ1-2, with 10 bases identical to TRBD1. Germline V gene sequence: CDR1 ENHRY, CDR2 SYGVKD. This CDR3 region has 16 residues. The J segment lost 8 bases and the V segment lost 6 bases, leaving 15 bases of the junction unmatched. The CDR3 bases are TGTGCCATCAGGGTGGCGGACCGACAGGGGGCTGAAGGCTACACCTTC. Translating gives CAIRVADRQGAEGYTF.

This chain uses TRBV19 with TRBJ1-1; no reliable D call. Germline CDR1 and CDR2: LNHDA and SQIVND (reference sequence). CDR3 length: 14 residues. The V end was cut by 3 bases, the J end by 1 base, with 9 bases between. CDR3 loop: CASSMVGANTEAFF. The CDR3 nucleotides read TGTGCCAGTAGTATGGTGGGTGCGAACACTGAAGCTTTCTTT.

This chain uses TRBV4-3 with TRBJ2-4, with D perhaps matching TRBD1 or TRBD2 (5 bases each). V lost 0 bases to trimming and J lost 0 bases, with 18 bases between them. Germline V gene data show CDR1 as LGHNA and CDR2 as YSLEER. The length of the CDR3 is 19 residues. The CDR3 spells CASSQDVVREILAKNIQYF. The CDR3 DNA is TGCGCCAGCAGCCAAGATGTAGTCAGGGAGATACTAGCCAAAAACATTCAGTACTTC.

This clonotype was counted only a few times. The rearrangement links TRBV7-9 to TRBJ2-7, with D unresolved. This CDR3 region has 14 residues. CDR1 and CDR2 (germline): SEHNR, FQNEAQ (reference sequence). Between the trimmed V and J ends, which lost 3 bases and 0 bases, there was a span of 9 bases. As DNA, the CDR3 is TGTGCCAGCAGCTTCATGGGGTACTCCTACGAGCAGTACTTC. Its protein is CASSFMGYSYEQYF. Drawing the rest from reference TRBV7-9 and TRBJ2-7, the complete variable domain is DTGVSQNPRHKITKRGQNVTFRCDPISEHNRLYWYRQTLGQGPEFLTYFQNEAQLEKSRLLSDRFSAERPKGSFSTLEIQRTEQGDSAMYLCASSFMGYSYEQYFGPGTRLTVT.

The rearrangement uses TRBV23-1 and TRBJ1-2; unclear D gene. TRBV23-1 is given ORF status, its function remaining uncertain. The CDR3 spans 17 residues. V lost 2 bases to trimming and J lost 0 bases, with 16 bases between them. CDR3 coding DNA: TGCGCCAGCAGTCAACCGCCCAAAGAGAAAGCTAACTATGGCTACACCTTC. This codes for CASSQPPKEKANYGYTF.

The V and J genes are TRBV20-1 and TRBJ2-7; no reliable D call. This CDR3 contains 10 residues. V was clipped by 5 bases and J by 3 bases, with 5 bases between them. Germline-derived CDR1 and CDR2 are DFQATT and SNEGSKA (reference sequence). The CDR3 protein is CSAYDYEQYF. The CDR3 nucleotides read TGCAGTGCTTACGACTACGAGCAGTACTTC.

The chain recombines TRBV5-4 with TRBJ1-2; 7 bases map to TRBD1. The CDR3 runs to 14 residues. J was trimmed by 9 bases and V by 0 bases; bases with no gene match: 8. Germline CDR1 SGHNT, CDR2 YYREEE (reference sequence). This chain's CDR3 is CASSLDTGEVSYTF. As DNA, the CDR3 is TGTGCCAGCAGCTTGGATACAGGGGAAGTTAGCTACACCTTC.

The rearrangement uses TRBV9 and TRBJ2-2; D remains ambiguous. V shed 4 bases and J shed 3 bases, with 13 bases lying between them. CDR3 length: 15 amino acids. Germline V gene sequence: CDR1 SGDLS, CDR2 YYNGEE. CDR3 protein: CASSPEDRYTGELFF. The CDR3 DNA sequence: TGTGCCAGCAGCCCAGAGGACCGGTACACCGGGGAGCTGTTTTTT.

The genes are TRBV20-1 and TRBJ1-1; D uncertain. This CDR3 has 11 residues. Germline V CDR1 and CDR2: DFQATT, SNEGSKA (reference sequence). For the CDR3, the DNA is TGCAGGGTAGACGAGAACACTGAAGCTTTCTTT. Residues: CRVDENTEAFF.

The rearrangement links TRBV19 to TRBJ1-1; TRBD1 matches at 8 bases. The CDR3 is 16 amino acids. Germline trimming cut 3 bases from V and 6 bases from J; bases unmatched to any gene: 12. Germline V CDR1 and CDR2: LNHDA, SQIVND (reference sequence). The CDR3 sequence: CASSMPTGVFLPEAFF. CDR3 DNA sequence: TGTGCCAGTAGTATGCCGACAGGGGTCTTCTTGCCTGAAGCTTTCTTT.

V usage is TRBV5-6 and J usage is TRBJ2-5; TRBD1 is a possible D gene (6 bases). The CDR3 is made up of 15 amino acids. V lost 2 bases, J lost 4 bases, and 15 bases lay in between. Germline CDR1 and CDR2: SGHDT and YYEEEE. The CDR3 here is CASSLQGHGGETQYF. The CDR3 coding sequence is TGTGCCAGCAGCTTACAGGGACATGGGGGAGAGACCCAGTACTTC.

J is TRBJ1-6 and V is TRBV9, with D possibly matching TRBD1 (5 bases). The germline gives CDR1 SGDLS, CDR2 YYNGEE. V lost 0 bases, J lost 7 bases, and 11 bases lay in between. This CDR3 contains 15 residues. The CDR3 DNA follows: TGTGCCAGCAGCGTAGAGGGACTGGCCAATTCACCCCTCCACTTT. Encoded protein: CASSVEGLANSPLHF. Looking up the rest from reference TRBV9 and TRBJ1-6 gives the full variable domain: DSGVTQTPKHLITATGQRVTLRCSPRSGDLSVYWYQQSLDQGLQFLIQYYNGEERAKGNILERFSAQQFPDLHSELNLSSLELGDSALYFCASSVEGLANSPLHFGNGTRLTVT.